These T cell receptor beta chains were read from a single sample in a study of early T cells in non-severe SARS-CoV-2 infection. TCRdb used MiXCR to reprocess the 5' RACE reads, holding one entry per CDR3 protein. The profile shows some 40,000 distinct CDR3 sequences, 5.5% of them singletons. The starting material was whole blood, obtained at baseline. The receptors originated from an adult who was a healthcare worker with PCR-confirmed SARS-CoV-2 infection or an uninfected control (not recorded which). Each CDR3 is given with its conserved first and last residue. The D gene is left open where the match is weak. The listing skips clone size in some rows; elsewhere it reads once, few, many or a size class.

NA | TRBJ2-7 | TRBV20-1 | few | CSARITYEQYF | TGCAGTGCTAGAATCACCTACGAGCAGTACTTC
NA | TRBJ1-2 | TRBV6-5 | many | CASRIGYGYTF | TGTGCCAGCAGAATTGGATATGGCTACACCTTC
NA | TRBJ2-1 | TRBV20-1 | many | CSARVGEYEQFF | TGCAGTGCTAGAGTCGGGGAATATGAGCAGTTCTTC
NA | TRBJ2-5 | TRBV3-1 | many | CASSQAGPQETQYF | TGTGCCAGCAGCCAAGCAGGCCCCCAAGAGACCCAGTACTTC
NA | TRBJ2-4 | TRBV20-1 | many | CSATSTGPIQYF | TGCAGTGCTACCTCGACAGGACCCATTCAGTACTTC
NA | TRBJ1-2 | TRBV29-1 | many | CSVDKFSQGRDGYTF | TGCAGCGTTGATAAATTTTCGCAGGGGAGGGATGGCTACACCTTC
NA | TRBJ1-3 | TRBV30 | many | CAWSVQSGAGNTIYF | TGTGCCTGGAGTGTACAATCAGGGGCTGGAAACACCATATATTTT
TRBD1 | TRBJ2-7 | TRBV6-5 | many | CASSQDRGGYEQYF | TGTGCCAGCAGTCAGGACAGGGGCGGCTACGAGCAGTACTTC
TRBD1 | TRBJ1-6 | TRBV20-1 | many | CSAQGERPGSYNSPLHF | TGCAGTGCGCAGGGGGAACGTCCGGGCTCCTATAATTCACCCCTCCACTTT
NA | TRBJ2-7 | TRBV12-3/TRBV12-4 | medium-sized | CASSHGARRASYEQYF | TGTGCCAGCAGTCACGGGGCCCGCAGGGCGTCCTACGAGCAGTACTTC
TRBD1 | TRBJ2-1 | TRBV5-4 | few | CASSFDRVSNEQFF | TGTGCCAGCAGCTTTGACAGGGTGTCCAATGAGCAGTTCTTC
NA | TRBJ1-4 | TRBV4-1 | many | CASSQDWAPGQGWDEKLFF | TGCGCCAGCAGCCAAGATTGGGCCCCGGGCCAGGGGTGGGATGAAAAACTGTTTTTT
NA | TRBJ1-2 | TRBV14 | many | CASSQPQASYGYTF | TGTGCCAGCAGCCAGCCACAGGCCTCCTATGGCTACACCTTC
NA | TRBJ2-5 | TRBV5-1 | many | CASSSGIAETQYF | TGCGCCAGCAGCTCGGGTATCGCGGAGACCCAGTACTTC
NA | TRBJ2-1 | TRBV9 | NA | CASSTETGKQFF | TGTGCCAGCAGCACAGAGACCGGAAAGCAGTTCTTC
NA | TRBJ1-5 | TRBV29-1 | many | CSVVTGYSNQPQHF | TGCAGCGTTGTGACAGGCTATAGCAATCAGCCCCAGCATTTT
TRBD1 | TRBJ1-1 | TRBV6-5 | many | CASNQRTGAFMNTEAFF | TGTGCCAGCAACCAACGGACAGGGGCCTTCATGAACACTGAAGCTTTCTTT
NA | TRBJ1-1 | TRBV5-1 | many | CASSSQMGTEAFF | TGCGCCAGCAGCTCGCAGATGGGCACTGAAGCTTTCTTT
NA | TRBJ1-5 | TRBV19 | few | CASTPGGLALPQHF | TGTGCCAGTACCCCGGGGGGGTTAGCGCTTCCCCAGCATTTT
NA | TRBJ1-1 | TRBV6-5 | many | CASTRDQRSEAFF | TGTGCCAGCACTAGGGACCAGAGGTCTGAAGCTTTCTTT
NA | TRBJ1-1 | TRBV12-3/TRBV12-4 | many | CASSLFNVNTEAFF | TGTGCCAGCAGTTTGTTCAACGTGAACACTGAAGCTTTCTTT
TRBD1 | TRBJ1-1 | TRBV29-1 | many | CSVAGGWRTEAFF | TGCAGCGTGGCAGGGGGCTGGAGGACTGAAGCTTTCTTT
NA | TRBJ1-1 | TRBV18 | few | CASSPSSPRGGTEAFF | TGTGCCAGCTCACCCAGTAGCCCCCGGGGAGGCACTGAAGCTTTCTTT